This T cell receptor (beta chain) emerged from a study of identical twins. V trimming: 2 bases; J trimming: 7 bases; junction bases outside the gene matches: 6. Germline V gives CDR1 SGHKS, CDR2 YYEKEE (reference sequence). The CDR3 spans 15 residues. TCRdb analysed the 5' RACE reads with MiXCR anew, one entry per CDR3 protein. The sample consists of approximately 500,000 distinct CDR3 sequences, roughly 15% of them appearing once. Remarks on this clonotype: Its antigen is unknown.

Findings and limits, study-wide: Low generation probability was overrepresented in out-of-frame alpha sequences shared by twins. Insertions were fewer in abundant cord blood beta clonotypes, whereas memory repertoires showed none of this pattern.

Each donor was a healthy Caucasian. These data were likewise used in another study, on yellow fever vaccine responses in identical twins.

Sequenced material: CD4+ T cells sorted from blood. The TCR originated in a woman aged 18-29 years in good health. The chain couples TRBV5-5 to TRBJ1-4; 9 nucleotides align to TRBD1. Written as DNA, the CDR3 is TGTGCCAGCAGCTTTGGGGACAGGGTGGGTGAAAAACTGTTTTTT. It encodes CASSFGDRVGEKLFF.